Detailed here is one TCR beta chain. It lacks a known antigen. Qualities for individual bases were not recorded, and no much larger clone is one base off. The data derive from a study of blood T cell repertoires in COVID-19 (dated by TCRdb to the early 2020s). Describing the broader study: Collaborator samples came from the United States, Italy and Spain and covered acute and convalescent phases of COVID-19. The prospective study material was composed of cDNA or gDNA derived from T cells, B-cell-depleted T cells, or PBMCs. Deeply sampled blood TCRbeta repertoires from subjects exposed to, actively infected with, or recovered from COVID-19 were included in the dataset. The repertoires were released in a freely available public database intended as a resource for research on the immune response to SARS-CoV-2. Samples came from the ongoing ImmuneRACE study (first 160 participants) plus 1,254 subjects from 6 global collaborators. Sample metadata almost always included a de-identified subject ID, COVID-19 status, age in years and sex. Where available, HLA class I and class II types were taken from metadata supplied by the sample provider and were not determined by assay-based typing.

General study outcomes and caveats: Clinical and demographic metadata were provided uncurated, with the amount varying by source and participant.

In Seattle, one collaborating source enrolled patients while the infection was active and tracked those patients longitudinally over the course of disease. Each collaborating institution followed its own protocols to collect whole blood in K2EDTA tubes. For TCRbeta analysis, collaborators shipped samples in one of three forms: frozen whole blood, isolated PBMCs, or DNA extracted from either of those sample types. CDR1 SGHDT and CDR2 YYEEEE are derived from the germline V gene. From the cysteine through the phenylalanine, the CDR3 covers 13 amino acids. Only CDR3 DNA is held: 39 bases, read in frame from base 1. The V end loses 4 bases and the J end loses 5 bases, and a stretch of 12 bases separates them. TCRbeta CDR3 regions were amplified from genomic DNA by means of the immunoSEQ Assay, a bias-controlled multiplex PCR. The authors' analysis ran thus. The number of nucleated cells in each sample was estimated from the amplification of reference gene primers within the assay. To quantify the absolute abundance of each unique TCRbeta CDR3 rearrangement, sequence reads were collapsed and filtered. Productive Simpson clonality was computed per sample as the square root of Simpson's diversity index over productive rearrangements. Imported from immuneACCESS, the table was reduced by TCRdb to in-frame sequences with V and J called. These copies leave out some clones; in studies compared against another copy, an unresolved V gene accounts for under half, and the cause of the remainder is not known. The DNA gave D and trimming, while V, J and clone size come from that table. This sample holds 130,000 or so clones; roughly 77% were observed only once. The top ten clonotypes cover roughly 4.9% of the sample.

The chain uses TRBV5-6 and TRBJ1-2, with no reliable assignment of the D segment. This TCR was sampled from a woman between 65 and 79 years old with COVID-19, enrolled during active disease. Sequences were obtained from peripheral blood. The nucleotide sequence is TGTGCCAGCAGCCCACCGGACTGGTATGGCTACACCTTC. Its translation is CASSPPDWYGYTF.